This TCR beta chain derives from a study of shared clonotypes between healthy human individuals. Overall study context: A couple of female and a few male donors aged 18 to 49 were enrolled. Points from the study as a whole: Naive subsets generally had larger estimated richness than memory subsets. Relative to clonotypes present in all four donors, those not shared had lower generation probabilities. Several donors held about 5.1% of naive CD4 clonotypes in common.

Clones were read by immunoSEQ multiplex PCR, and TCRdb kept only the in-frame ones, dropping some. The sample holds over a million clones, 78% seen once. On this clone: Its antigen remains unknown.

Trimming shortened V by 4 bases and J by 0 bases, and 13 bases separated the two germline ends. The CDR3 consists of 17 residues. Germline CDR1 is KGHSH and CDR2 is LQKENI. The source is a man between 18 and 29 years old in good health. Some clones in this sample may be carry-over from other donors' samples. The chain uses TRBV18 and TRBJ2-6; TRBD2 might be the D (6 bases). The sample taken for sequencing was memory CD4+ T cells from PBMCs. Subset of the sample: CD45RA-negative fraction. CDR3 amino acids: CASSRAGRNSGANVLTF. DNA of the CDR3: TGTGCCAGCTCACGTGCGGGACGGAACTCTGGGGCCAACGTCCTGACTTTC. Together with reference TRBV18 and TRBJ2-6, the CDR3 gives the full variable domain: NAGVMQNPRHLVRRRGQEARLRCSPMKGHSHVYWYRQLPEEGLKFMVYLQKENIIDESGMPKERFSAEFPKEGPSILRIQQVVRGDSAAYFCASSRAGRNSGANVLTFGAGSRLTVL.